This entry concerns a single T cell receptor (beta chain). Its antigen remains undetermined. No much larger clone exists at a distance of one base, and base qualities are not known. The same CDR3 can be traced to other DNA sequences in this sample. TCRbeta CDR3 regions were amplified from genomic DNA using the immunoSEQ Assay, a bias-controlled multiplex PCR. The study's processing was this. The number of nucleated cells in each sample was estimated from the amplification of reference gene primers within the assay. To quantify the absolute abundance of each unique TCRbeta CDR3 rearrangement, sequence reads were collapsed and filtered. Productive Simpson clonality was computed per sample as the square root of Simpson's diversity index over productive rearrangements. This is the immuneACCESS table as TCRdb keeps it, with only in-frame sequences that have V and J called. A part of the clones is gone; compared with another copy, unresolved V genes explain less than half, and the rest is unexplained. That table is the source of V, J and clone size, and D and trimming were worked out from the DNA. This sample holds approximately 58,000 clones; 90% were observed only once. Clones ranked in the top ten supply around a tenth of the sample.

The germline V gene gives CDR1 as SGHRS and CDR2 as YFSETQ. At the junction V is shortened by 0 bases and J by 4 bases; bases outside the gene matches: 2. The CDR3 starts with the cysteine, ends with the phenylalanine, and has 14 residues. Only the CDR3 part of the read is kept: 42 bases, read in frame from the first base. Collaborating institutions collected whole blood in K2EDTA tubes following their own protocols. For TCRbeta analysis, collaborators shipped samples as frozen whole blood, isolated PBMCs, or DNA extracted from either of those sample types. The sample comes from a study of blood T cell repertoires in COVID-19 (TCRdb year 2020). Notes on the research overall: Samples covering the acute and convalescent phases of COVID-19 were provided by collaborators in the United States, Italy and Spain. Deeply sampled blood TCRbeta repertoires from subjects exposed to, actively infected with, or recovered from COVID-19 were included in the dataset. Where available, HLA class I and class II types were obtained from metadata supplied by the sample provider rather than from assay-based typing. The repertoires were released in a freely available public database meant as a resource for research on the immune response to SARS-CoV-2. The samples were drawn from two sources: the first 160 participants of the ongoing ImmuneRACE study, and 1,000 to 1,500 subjects contributed by 6 global collaborators. A de-identified subject ID, COVID-19 status, age in years and sex were almost always included in the sample metadata. The material from the prospective study consisted of cDNA or gDNA derived from T cells, B-cell-depleted T cells, or PBMCs. Results and caveats for the whole study, not just this receptor: How much clinical and demographic metadata was included differed by source and by participant, and the metadata was provided uncurated.

This clonotype was obtained from a woman older than 75 with active COVID-19. Sequencing was done on a sample of peripheral blood. The sequence links TRBV5-1 to TRBJ2-5; the central 8 bases match TRBD2. Read as DNA, the sequence is TGCGCCAGCAGCTTGGGTCTAGCGGGAGAGACCCAGTACTTC. It translates as CASSLGLAGETQYF.